This T cell receptor beta chain emerged from a study of cytomegalovirus exposure and HLA in healthy donors. Vbeta (60) and Jbeta (13) primers were used in the PCR. Here immunoSEQ multiplex PCR was the method, and the copy in TCRdb shows in-frame clones only, minus some. This table has 250,000 or so clones, about 93% appearing once. Trimming stripped 2 bases from V and 3 bases from J, with 10 bases between. Germline V gene data show CDR1 as MNHEY and CDR2 as SMNVEV (reference sequence). This CDR3 is built from 14 residues. The gene calls are TRBV27 and TRBJ1-1, with D tentatively TRBD1 (5 bases). The source is a girl between 2 and 10 years old in good health and CMV-seronegative. Sample: PBMCs. Written as DNA, the CDR3 is TGTGCCAGCAGTTTAACGGGGGGATACACTGAAGCTTTCTTT. Encoded protein: CASSLTGGYTEAFF.